These T cell receptor beta chains were read from a single sample in a study of blood T cell repertoires in COVID-19. The method was immunoSEQ multiplex PCR; TCRdb's version includes in-frame clones alone and lacks a portion of them. The sample includes 200,000 to 250,000 clones, approximately 90% of them seen just once. Sequencing was performed on PBMCs or T cells enriched from blood (not recorded which). The receptor source for this set is a man aged 50-59 years who had been exposed to COVID-19. Each CDR3 is given with its conserved first and last residue. D genes are given only for firm matches. Clone size is not always given. Where it is, it says once, few, many or a class for expanded clones.

v_call,j_call,d_call,clone_size,cdr3_nt,cdr3_aa
TRBV5-1,TRBJ1-1,.,.,TGCGCCAGCAGCCGGGGATTTTTGAACACTGAAGCTTTCTTT,CASSRGFLNTEAFF
TRBV4-2,TRBJ2-1,TRBD2,.,TGTGCCAGCAGCCAGGTTTCGGGCGGGGGGCCACTCAATGAGCAGTTCTTC,CASSQVSGGGPLNEQFF
TRBV7-3,TRBJ2-1,TRBD2,.,TGTGCCAGCAGCCTAATAGCGGGGCAAGCCTACAATGAGCAGTTCTTC,CASSLIAGQAYNEQFF
TRBV6-5,TRBJ1-2,.,.,TGTGCCACCCTCCAGGGGTCGGGCTATGGCTACACCTTC,CATLQGSGYGYTF
TRBV29-1,TRBJ1-2,.,.,TGCAGCGTTACGCCAGGGGCCAGCCAGAGTGGCTACACCTTC,CSVTPGASQSGYTF
TRBV5-1,TRBJ2-7,TRBD1,.,TGCGCCAGCAGCTTGGCGGAGGGGACAGGGAGCTACGAGCAGTACTTC,CASSLAEGTGSYEQYF
TRBV5-1,TRBJ2-5,.,once,TGCGCCAGCAGCCGGCTGAGGGAGACCCAGTACTTC,CASSRLRETQYF
TRBV15,TRBJ2-5,.,once,TGTGCCACCAGCAGGGGCTTGATGACCCAGTACTTC,CATSRGLMTQYF
TRBV6-6,TRBJ2-2,TRBD1,.,TGTGCCAGCAGTTTCCCGGGACAGGTGAACACCGGGGAGCTGTTTTTT,CASSFPGQVNTGELFF
TRBV7-9,TRBJ1-2,.,.,TGTGCCAGCAGCCCAAGACTTGTGGGCTACACCTTC,CASSPRLVGYTF
TRBV28,TRBJ1-6,TRBD1,.,TGTGCCAGCGGGGGGACAGTTGAGCTACCCCTCCACTTT,CASGGTVELPLHF
TRBV5-1,TRBJ2-2,.,.,TGCGCCAGCAGCCAAGGACTGGGAAACACCGGGGAGCTGTTTTTT,CASSQGLGNTGELFF
TRBV6-1,TRBJ1-1,TRBD1,few,TGTGCCAGCAGTGAAGCCTGGGACAGCGGGAGTGCTGAAGCTTTCTTT,CASSEAWDSGSAEAFF
TRBV9,TRBJ2-2,.,.,TGTGCCAGCATAGACACGAACACCGGGGAGCTGTTTTTT,CASIDTNTGELFF
TRBV6-5,TRBJ2-5,TRBD1,.,TGTGCCAGCAACCCGGGACAGGGGTGGAAGACCCAGTACTTC,CASNPGQGWKTQYF
TRBV10-1,TRBJ1-5,TRBD1,.,TGCGCCAACCCCCTCGTCCGGGACAGGGGAAGGGATAGCAATCAGCCCCAGCATTTT,CANPLVRDRGRDSNQPQHF
TRBV5-1,TRBJ1-5,.,.,TGCGCCAGCAGCTTGGGTGACAGCGATCAGCCCCAGCATTTT,CASSLGDSDQPQHF
TRBV18,TRBJ1-2,.,.,TGTGCCAGCTCACCATTCAGGGGAAACTATGGCTACACCTTC,CASSPFRGNYGYTF
TRBV28,TRBJ1-4,TRBD1,.,TGTGCCAGCAGTTTTCTACAGGGGGCGGCTAATGAAAAACTGTTTTTT,CASSFLQGAANEKLFF
TRBV9,TRBJ1-3,.,.,TGTGCCAGCAGCGAAAGACAGATCTACTCTGGAAACACCATATATTTT,CASSERQIYSGNTIYF
TRBV10-3,TRBJ2-2,TRBD2,.,TGTGCCATCAATCTGGGTAGCGGGTCGAACACCGGGGAGCTGTTTTTT,CAINLGSGSNTGELFF
TRBV7-3,TRBJ2-3,TRBD1,.,TGTGCCAGCAGCCCGCAGACAGGGTTGACAGATACGCAGTATTTT,CASSPQTGLTDTQYF
TRBV28,TRBJ1-1,.,.,TGTGCCAGCAGTTTAGGCCGCGGTACTGAAGCTTTCTTT,CASSLGRGTEAFF
TRBV7-2,TRBJ2-7,.,.,TGTGCCAGCAGCACCTCCCTAGGCTACGAGCAGTACTTC,CASSTSLGYEQYF
TRBV24-1,TRBJ2-3,.,.,TGTGCCACCAGTGATTCCCCACTAACTCCAGATACGCAGTATTTT,CATSDSPLTPDTQYF
TRBV5-1,TRBJ1-5,TRBD1,.,TGCGCCAGCAGCTTGGGGACAGGGGGCTTCGGGACCCAGCATTTT,CASSLGTGGFGTQHF
TRBV9,TRBJ1-6,TRBD1,once,TGTGCCAGCAGCGTCCGACAGGGGGATTCACCCCTCCACTTT,CASSVRQGDSPLHF
TRBV7-3,TRBJ2-2,.,once,TGTGCCAGCAGCCCGAACAGAGACACCGGGGAGCTGTTTTTT,CASSPNRDTGELFF
TRBV7-2,TRBJ1-2,TRBD1,few,TGTGCCAGCAGTCGAGACAGGGAACTCTATGGCTACACCTTC,CASSRDRELYGYTF
TRBV6-5,TRBJ1-5,.,once,TGTGCCAGCAGTCAGGGTTCTCAGCCCCAGCATTTT,CASSQGSQPQHF
TRBV29-1,TRBJ2-5,TRBD2,.,TGCAGCGCTCCTGATGGACTAGCGGGGGGCAATTGGAAAGAGACCCAGTACTTC,CSAPDGLAGGNWKETQYF
TRBV9,TRBJ2-2,.,many,TGTGCCAGCAGCGTAGGAGGGCAGAACACCGGGGAGCTGTTTTTT,CASSVGGQNTGELFF
TRBV27,TRBJ1-1,TRBD1,.,TGTGCCAGCAGTTTAGGGCCGGGACAGCTCTCTTCCACTGAAGCTTTCTTT,CASSLGPGQLSSTEAFF
TRBV19,TRBJ2-7,TRBD1,.,TGTGCCAGTAGTATCCAAAAGGGGGCAGGTGGCTCCTACGAGCAGTACTTC,CASSIQKGAGGSYEQYF
TRBV6-5,TRBJ2-3,TRBD1,.,TGTGCCAGCAGCAACACGGACAGGGGACCAGATACGCAGTATTTT,CASSNTDRGPDTQYF
TRBV5-1,TRBJ2-5,TRBD2,.,TGCGCCAGCAGCTTCGGGACTAGCGGGCAAGAGACCCAGTACTTC,CASSFGTSGQETQYF
TRBV11-2,TRBJ2-3,TRBD2,.,TGTGCCAGCAGCTTTTTTGTAGCGGGGGAGATAGATACGCAGTATTTT,CASSFFVAGEIDTQYF
TRBV2,TRBJ1-6,.,.,TGTGCCAGCAGTGCCACAGGAATGTATTCACCCCTCCACTTT,CASSATGMYSPLHF
TRBV5-6,TRBJ2-1,TRBD2,many,TGTGCCAGCAGCCGAACTAGCGGGAAGGAATTCGGCAATGAGCAGTTCTTC,CASSRTSGKEFGNEQFF
TRBV2,TRBJ2-1,TRBD2,.,TGTGCCAGCAGTTACCTAGCGGGAGAAGGAGGCGAGCAGTTCTTC,CASSYLAGEGGEQFF
TRBV6-1,TRBJ2-7,.,once,TGTGCCAGCAGCCCACTCGGGGTCTACGAGCAGTACTTC,CASSPLGVYEQYF
TRBV18,TRBJ2-1,TRBD2,.,TGTGCCAGCTCACCACCGGCTAGCGGGGGGCGTGATGAGCAGTTCTTC,CASSPPASGGRDEQFF
TRBV18,TRBJ2-7,TRBD2,.,TGTGCCAGCTCACCACAAGGGACTAGCGCCTACGAGCAGTACTTC,CASSPQGTSAYEQYF
TRBV2,TRBJ1-1,TRBD1,.,TGTGCCAGCAGGCGACAGGGTAACACTGAAGCTTTCTTT,CASRRQGNTEAFF
TRBV6-1,TRBJ2-1,.,.,TGTGCCAGCAGTGAACAGCGGGTCTACAATGAGCAGTTCTTC,CASSEQRVYNEQFF
TRBV5-1,TRBJ1-2,.,.,TGCGCCAGCAGCTTGGTCGCGAATTCTGGCTACACCTTC,CASSLVANSGYTF
TRBV18,TRBJ2-4,.,.,TGTGCCAGCTCCCTCGGAGCGGGCCTAAACAAAAACATTCAGTACTTC,CASSLGAGLNKNIQYF
TRBV4-2,TRBJ1-5,.,.,TGTGCCAGCAGCCCGAGTTTTGTCGATCAGCCCCAGCATTTT,CASSPSFVDQPQHF
TRBV28,TRBJ1-2,TRBD1,.,TGTGCCAGCAGCCCAACCCGGGACAGGGTTATAGACTACACCTTC,CASSPTRDRVIDYTF